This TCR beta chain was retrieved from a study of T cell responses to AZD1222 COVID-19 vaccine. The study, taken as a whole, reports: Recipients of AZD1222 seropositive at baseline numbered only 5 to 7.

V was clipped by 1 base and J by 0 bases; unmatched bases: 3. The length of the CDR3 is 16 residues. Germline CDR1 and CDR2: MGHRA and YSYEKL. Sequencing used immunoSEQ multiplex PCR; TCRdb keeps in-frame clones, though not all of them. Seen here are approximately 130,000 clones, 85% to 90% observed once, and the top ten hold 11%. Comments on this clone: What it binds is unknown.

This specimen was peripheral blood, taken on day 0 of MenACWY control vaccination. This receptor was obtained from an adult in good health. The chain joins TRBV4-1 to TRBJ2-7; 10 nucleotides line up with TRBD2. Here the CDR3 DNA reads TGCGCCAGCAGCCAAGGGGCTAGCGGGAGCTCCTACGAGCAGTACTTC. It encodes CASSQGASGSSYEQYF.